This TCR beta chain comes out of a study of T cells in localized non-small cell lung cancer. Some clones are missing from TCRdb's copy, which holds only in-frame ones; the method was immunoSEQ multiplex PCR. The sample contains about 78,000 clones, 80% to 90% of which appear only once. General study points: There was higher T cell clonality in uninvolved adjacent lung than in tumor, and it was highest there.

This clone was picked up a small number of times. Its antigen remains unknown. This CDR3 spans 14 amino acids. Looked up from germline, CDR1 is GTSNPN and CDR2 is SVGIG (reference sequence). After removal of 4 bases from V and 4 bases from J, the junction contained 8 bases not matched to a gene. The sequenced sample was peripheral blood, obtained before any cancer treatment. This TCR was recovered from a man aged 40 to 70 with stage I lung adenocarcinoma. This chain uses TRBV30 with TRBJ2-5; TRBD2 matches at 8 bases. The CDR3 sequence: CAWKPRLALETQYF. In nucleotides, the CDR3 is TGTGCCTGGAAGCCAAGACTAGCGCTAGAGACCCAGTACTTC.